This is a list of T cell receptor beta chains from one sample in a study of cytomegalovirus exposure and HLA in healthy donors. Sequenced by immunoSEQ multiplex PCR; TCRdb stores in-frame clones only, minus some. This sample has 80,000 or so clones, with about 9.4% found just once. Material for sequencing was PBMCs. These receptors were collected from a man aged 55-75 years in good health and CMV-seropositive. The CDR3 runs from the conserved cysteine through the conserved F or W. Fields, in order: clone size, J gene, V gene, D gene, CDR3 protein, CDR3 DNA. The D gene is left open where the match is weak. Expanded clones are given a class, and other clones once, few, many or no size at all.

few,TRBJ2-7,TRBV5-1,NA,CASSSSPAGEQYF,TGCGCCAGCAGCTCCTCCCCAGCGGGCGAGCAGTACTTC
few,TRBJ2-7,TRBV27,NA,CASRELGRSYEQYF,TGTGCCAGCAGGGAACTAGGTCGGTCCTACGAGCAGTACTTC
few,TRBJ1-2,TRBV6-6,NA,CASSYEPNWYGYTF,TGTGCCAGCAGTTACGAGCCAAATTGGTATGGCTACACCTTC
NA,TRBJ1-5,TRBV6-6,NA,CASSGQPNQPQHF,TGTGCCAGCTCCGGACAGCCCAATCAGCCCCAGCATTTT
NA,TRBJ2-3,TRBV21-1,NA,CASSKLLQGRTGDHTDTQYF,TGTGCCAGCAGCAAGCTCTTGCAGGGTCGGACAGGGGACCACACAGATACGCAGTATTTT
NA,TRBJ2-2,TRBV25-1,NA,CASRDSGTLTGELFF,TGTGCCAGCAGAGACTCGGGAACCCTAACCGGGGAGCTGTTTTTT
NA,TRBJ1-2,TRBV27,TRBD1,CASSLYRDSNYGYTF,TGTGCCAGCAGTTTATACCGGGACAGCAACTATGGCTACACCTTC
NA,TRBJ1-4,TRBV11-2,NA,CASSPGLPEKLFF,TGTGCCAGCAGCCCTGGGCTACCCGAAAAACTGTTTTTT
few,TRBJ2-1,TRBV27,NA,CASRSGGSYYNEQFF,TGTGCCAGCAGAAGTGGAGGGTCTTACTACAATGAGCAGTTCTTC
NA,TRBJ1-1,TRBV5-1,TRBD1,CASSPRTGEDTEAFF,TGCGCCAGCAGCCCTAGGACAGGGGAAGACACTGAAGCTTTCTTT
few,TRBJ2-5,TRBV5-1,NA,CASSSGTGVWAQYF,TGCGCCAGCAGTTCAGGGACTGGGGTATGGGCCCAGTACTTC
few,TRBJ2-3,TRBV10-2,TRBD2,CASRTAAGGQDTQYF,TGCGCCAGCAGGACGGCAGCGGGGGGGCAAGATACGCAGTATTTT
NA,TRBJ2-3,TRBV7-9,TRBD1,CASSTTGGSGDTQYF,TGTGCCAGCAGCACGACAGGGGGCTCCGGGGATACGCAGTATTTT
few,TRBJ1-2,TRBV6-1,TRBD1,CASSAGTGVYGYTF,TGTGCCAGCAGTGCCGGGACAGGGGTCTATGGCTACACCTTC
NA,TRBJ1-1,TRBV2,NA,CASRIGVGVNTEAFF,TGTGCCAGCAGAATAGGGGTAGGGGTGAACACTGAAGCTTTCTTT
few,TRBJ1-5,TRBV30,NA,CAWDSGTQPQHF,TGTGCCTGGGACTCCGGAACTCAGCCCCAGCATTTT
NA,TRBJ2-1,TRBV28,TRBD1,CASSRQGTRNEQFF,TGTGCCAGCAGCCGACAGGGAACGAGGAATGAGCAGTTCTTC
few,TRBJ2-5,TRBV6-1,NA,CASSGVGGQETQYF,TGTGCCAGCAGTGGGGTGGGGGGCCAAGAGACCCAGTACTTC
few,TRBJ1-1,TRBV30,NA,CAWSVRWGLNTEAFF,TGTGCCTGGAGTGTACGATGGGGGCTGAACACTGAAGCTTTCTTT
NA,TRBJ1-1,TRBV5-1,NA,CASSREMNTEAFF,TGCGCCAGCAGCCGGGAGATGAACACTGAAGCTTTCTTT
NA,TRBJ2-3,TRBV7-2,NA,CASSSSGLTTDTQYF,TGTGCCAGCAGCTCCTCGGGACTTACCACAGATACGCAGTATTTT
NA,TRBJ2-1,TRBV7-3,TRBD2,CASSDSGASSYNEQFF,TGTGCCAGCAGCGATAGCGGGGCGAGCTCCTACAATGAGCAGTTCTTC
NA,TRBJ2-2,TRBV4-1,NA,CASSQTIPGTGELFF,TGCGCCAGCAGCCAGACGATACCGGGCACCGGGGAGCTGTTTTTT
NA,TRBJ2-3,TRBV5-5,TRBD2,CASSLGPSGGTDTQYF,TGTGCCAGCAGCCTCGGGCCTAGCGGGGGAACAGATACGCAGTATTTT
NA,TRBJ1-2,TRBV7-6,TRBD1,CASSPRQGSGYTF,TGTGCCAGCAGCCCTAGACAGGGGTCTGGCTACACCTTC
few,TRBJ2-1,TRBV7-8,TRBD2,CASSPLRLAAYNEQFF,TGTGCCAGCAGCCCCCTAAGGCTAGCGGCCTACAATGAGCAGTTCTTC
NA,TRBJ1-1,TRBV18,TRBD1,CASSKDRAHTEAFF,TGTGCCAGCTCAAAAGACAGGGCGCACACTGAAGCTTTCTTT
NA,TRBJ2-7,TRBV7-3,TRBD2,CASSPTGPGGYEQYF,TGTGCCAGCAGCCCCACGGGACCGGGGGGCTACGAGCAGTACTTC